The rows below give T cell receptor beta chains drawn from one sample of a study of shared clonotypes between healthy human individuals. Sequenced by immunoSEQ multiplex PCR; TCRdb stores in-frame clones only, minus some. The repertoire has approximately 640,000 clones, about two thirds of them found once; the top ten carry under 2%. The sample comprised memory CD4+ T cells sorted from blood. The receptors come from a woman in her 30s in good health. Both conserved end residues are part of each CDR3. D genes are given only for firm matches. Clone size is stated in some rows and not others, as once, few, many or a class when expanded.

>TRBV28|.|TRBJ2-5|.
CASSSTAGPMGETQYF
TGTGCCAGCAGTTCAACAGCCGGGCCAATGGGGGAGACCCAGTACTTC
>TRBV5-4|.|TRBJ2-3|.
CASSPSPGSLTDTQYF
TGTGCCAGCAGTCCCTCCCCCGGGAGTTTAACAGATACGCAGTATTTT
>TRBV28|.|TRBJ2-7|.
CASSLSPGYEQYF
TGTGCCAGCAGTTTAAGTCCAGGGTACGAGCAGTACTTC
>TRBV6-5|.|TRBJ2-7|.
CASSYNFYEQYF
TGTGCCAGCAGTTACAATTTCTACGAGCAGTACTTC
>TRBV5-5|.|TRBJ1-2|.
CASSLILGQGGGYTF
TGTGCCAGCAGCTTGATTCTCGGCCAGGGAGGCGGCTACACCTTC
>TRBV2|TRBD2|TRBJ2-3|.
CASRELAGVMGTDTQYF
TGTGCCAGCAGGGAACTAGCGGGGGTGATGGGCACAGATACGCAGTATTTT
>TRBV11-3|TRBD2|TRBJ2-2|.
CASSSHTSGWNTGELFF
TGTGCCAGCAGCTCACATACTAGCGGGTGGAACACCGGGGAGCTGTTTTTT
>TRBV7-9|.|TRBJ1-3|.
CASSLAGTSGNTIYF
TGTGCCAGCAGCTTAGCGGGGACCTCTGGAAACACCATATATTTT
>TRBV18|TRBD1|TRBJ1-4|.
CASSLDRGPGEKLFF
TGTGCCAGCTCACTCGACAGGGGACCCGGGGAAAAACTGTTTTTT
>TRBV11-3|TRBD1|TRBJ1-1|.
CASSPGGSMNTEAFF
TGTGCCAGCAGTCCAGGGGGGTCTATGAACACTGAAGCTTTCTTT
>TRBV27|.|TRBJ1-3|.
CATKMGDAGNTIYF
TGTGCCACCAAAATGGGGGATGCTGGAAACACCATATATTTT
>TRBV6-1|TRBD1|TRBJ1-5|once
CASRAGTGPQPQHF
TGTGCCAGCAGAGCCGGGACAGGGCCGCAGCCCCAGCATTTT
>TRBV28|TRBD2|TRBJ2-7|.
CASSLLLAGAYEQYF
TGTGCCAGCAGTTTACTGTTAGCGGGAGCCTACGAGCAGTACTTC
>TRBV11-2|.|TRBJ2-3|few
CASSLRRDAITDTQYF
TGTGCCAGCAGCCTGAGGCGGGACGCTATCACAGATACGCAGTATTTT
>TRBV6-1|.|TRBJ1-1|.
CASSEFGDTEAFF
TGTGCCAGCAGTGAATTTGGGGACACTGAAGCTTTCTTT
>TRBV4-1|.|TRBJ2-5|.
CASSQGTYETQYF
TGCGCCAGCAGCCAGGGAACTTATGAGACCCAGTACTTC
>TRBV9|TRBD1|TRBJ1-4|.
CASSAGQSALMQNEKLFF
TGTGCCAGCAGCGCGGGACAGTCCGCTTTGATGCAGAATGAAAAACTGTTTTTT
>TRBV5-1|TRBD2|TRBJ2-7|.
CASSPQEGGRGYEQYF
TGCGCCAGCAGCCCCCAAGAAGGCGGGAGAGGCTACGAGCAGTACTTC
>TRBV19|.|TRBJ1-5|.
CASSKAYNNQPQHF
TGTGCCAGTAGTAAAGCCTACAACAATCAGCCCCAGCATTTT
>TRBV7-6|.|TRBJ2-7|.
CASSPQPTTEGNYEQYF
TGTGCCAGCAGCCCCCAGCCAACGACAGAGGGAAACTACGAGCAGTACTTC
>TRBV5-6|.|TRBJ1-2|.
CASSLSQGKGYTF
TGTGCCAGCAGCTTGAGCCAGGGGAAGGGCTACACCTTC
>TRBV19|.|TRBJ1-6|once
CASSKTGRPNSPLHF
TGTGCCAGTAGTAAAACAGGAAGACCTAATTCACCCCTCCACTTT
>TRBV14|.|TRBJ2-2|.
CASSQDLEGELFF
TGTGCCAGCAGCCAAGATTTGGAGGGGGAGCTGTTTTTT
>TRBV30|.|TRBJ2-7|.
CAWSVMNYEQYF
TGTGCCTGGAGTGTAATGAACTACGAGCAGTACTTC
>TRBV30|.|TRBJ2-7|.
CAWSVWGLGIYEQYF
TGTGCCTGGAGTGTATGGGGGCTCGGAATCTACGAGCAGTACTTC
>TRBV25-1|.|TRBJ2-1|.
CASSKQGWDEQFF
TGTGCCAGCAGTAAACAGGGTTGGGATGAGCAGTTCTTC
>TRBV5-1|.|TRBJ2-3|.
CASSNRWDQYTDTQYF
TGCGCCAGCAGCAATAGGTGGGACCAATACACAGATACGCAGTATTTT
>TRBV6-4|.|TRBJ2-2|.
CASSDGGLVAENTGELFF
TGTGCCAGCAGTGACGGAGGGCTTGTAGCGGAAAACACCGGGGAGCTGTTTTTT
>TRBV7-3|.|TRBJ1-1|.
CASSLRPGEGTEAFF
TGTGCCAGCAGCTTAAGGCCGGGCGAGGGGACTGAAGCTTTCTTT